The next 13 T cell receptor beta chains were all read from a single sample in a study of OX40 agonist ivuxolimab in advanced cancers. Some clones are missing from TCRdb's copy, which holds only in-frame ones; the method was immunoSEQ multiplex PCR. In the table there are approximately 99,000 clones, 86% of which are singletons. The material was CD4+ or CD8+ T cells sorted from blood, obtained in a trial of the OX40 agonist ivuxolimab. All receptors come from an adult with an advanced solid tumor such as melanoma, head and neck, liver or kidney cancer.

The CDR3 region is CASSYNTGELFF. The CDR3 DNA reads as TGCGCCAGCAGCTACAACACCGGGGAGCTGTTTTTT. The chain carries TRBV5-1 and TRBJ2-2, with D uncertain. V was shortened by 3 bases and J by 2 bases, with 2 bases between the two germline ends. There are 12 residues in the CDR3. Germline V gene sequence: CDR1 SGHRS, CDR2 YFSETQ.

The rearrangement links TRBV6-5 to TRBJ1-2; 7 bases fit TRBD1. V lost 6 bases to trimming and J lost 7 bases; unmatched junction nucleotides: 14. Germline V gene lookup returns CDR1 MNHEY and CDR2 SVGAGI. The CDR3 covers 15 residues. The CDR3 loop reads CASSSILQGSGGYTF. For the CDR3, the DNA is TGTGCCAGCAGCTCTATATTACAGGGGTCAGGTGGCTACACCTTC.

The chain joins TRBV6-5 to TRBJ2-7; either TRBD1 or TRBD2 may supply D (5 bases each). V was clipped by 0 bases and J by 3 bases, with 12 bases between them. CDR1 is MNHEY and CDR2 is SVGAGI in the germline V gene. This CDR3 comprises 15 residues. The CDR3 DNA reads as TGTGCCAGCAGTTACTCGGGGCTAGCCGGCTACGAGCAGTACTTC. Amino acid sequence: CASSYSGLAGYEQYF.

This clone was counted a single time. This chain connects TRBV4-3 to TRBJ1-4, with TRBD1 as a possible D gene (6 bases). Germline V lookup: CDR1 LGHNA, CDR2 YSLEER. The germline V and J ends were trimmed by 3 bases and 8 bases, with 34 bases remaining between them. The CDR3 length is 21 residues. CDR3 nucleotide sequence: TGCGCCAGCAGCCAGCTCCCCAGAACTCGGGAAACGCCATACAGGGAGGAAAAACTGTTTTTT. It codes for CASSQLPRTRETPYREEKLFF.

This clone has a single count. This rearrangement joins TRBV27 to TRBJ2-5; a possible D gene is TRBD1 (7 bases). Germline V lookup: CDR1 MNHEY, CDR2 SMNVEV (reference sequence). This CDR3 has 13 residues. V gave up 6 bases and J gave up 3 bases, with 11 bases separating them. DNA of the CDR3: TGTGCCAGCAGAGGAGGGGGCGAAGAGACCCAGTACTTC. Translating it yields CASRGGGEETQYF.

V usage is TRBV28 and J usage is TRBJ1-3, with TRBD1 as a possible D gene (6 bases). The V gene's germline CDR1 is MDHEN and CDR2 SYDVKM. V was cut by 10 bases and J by 2 bases, with 18 bases left in between. The CDR3 loop spans 15 amino acids. CDR3 bases: TGTGCCACCACAACCGGCGGGGGCGCTGGAAACACCATATATTTT. Encoded protein: CATTTGGGAGNTIYF.

The V call is TRBV19, the J call TRBJ2-1, with 8 bases matching TRBD1. This CDR3 is 15 amino acids long. Germline values: CDR1 LNHDA, CDR2 SQIVND (reference sequence). V gave up 6 bases and J gave up 3 bases; unmatched junction bases: 7. CDR3 nucleotide sequence: TGTGCCAGTAGACCAAACAGGGGGTACTACAATGAGCAGTTCTTC. Translation gives CASRPNRGYYNEQFF.

The chain's CDR3 is CASSSKLNRGLGGQYF. CDR3 DNA: TGTGCCAGCAGCTCCAAGCTCAACAGGGGATTGGGAGGGCAGTATTTT. The chain links TRBV11-2 to TRBJ2-3; weak D call: TRBD1 (7 bases). From germline, CDR1 is SGHAT and CDR2 FQNNGV. The length of the CDR3 is 16 residues. With 4 bases removed from V and 11 bases from J, the gap between germline ends came to 25 bases.

This chain joins TRBV5-6 and TRBJ2-2, with D maybe TRBD2 (6 bases). CDR1 and CDR2 from the germline V gene are SGHDT and YYEEEE. This CDR3 is 16 amino acids long. V lost 5 bases, J lost 0 bases, and 14 bases lay in between. The CDR3, as DNA: TGTGCCAGCAGTGTCGATAGCGGAGCGAACACCGGGGAGCTGTTTTTT. Its protein product is CASSVDSGANTGELFF.

The rearrangement links TRBV21-1 to TRBJ2-7; the D call in the table, TRBD1, was not verified against the DNA. TRBV21-1 is an annotated pseudogene. There are 16 residues in the CDR3. The CDR3, as DNA: TGTGCCAGCAGCAATGTCAGACGGACAGAACCCTACGAGCAGTACTTC. Protein: CASSNVRRTEPYEQYF.

This clone was picked up a small number of times. One end of the junction does not line up with germline, which may come from a read error. This chain uses TRBV7-7 with TRBJ1-4; no firm D call. The CDR3 loop spans 13 amino acids. CDR1 and CDR2 from the germline V gene are SSHAT and FNYEAQ (reference sequence). As DNA, the CDR3 is TGTGCTAGCAGCCAACCACCTTGTGAAAAACTGTTTTTT. Its translation: CASSQPPCEKLFF.

The sample holds a few counts of this clone. CDR3 in amino acids: CSTNAGTGDGYTF. The CDR3 coding sequence is TGCAGCACCAATGCCGGGACAGGTGATGGCTACACCTTC. V is TRBV29-1 and J is TRBJ1-2; 8 nucleotides align to TRBD1. Trimming removed 8 bases from V and 6 bases from J; junction bases left unmatched: 11. Per the germline V gene, CDR1 is SQVTM and CDR2 is ANQGSEA. The CDR3 covers 13 residues. The full variable domain, its missing parts supplied by reference TRBV29-1 and TRBJ1-2, is SAVISQKPSRDICQRGTSLTIQCQVDSQVTMMFWYRQQPGQSLTLIATANQGSEATYESGFVIDKFPISRPNLTFSTLTVSNMSPEDSSIYLCSTNAGTGDGYTFGSGTRLTVV.

The chain couples TRBV5-6 to TRBJ1-3, with unresolved D. The CDR3 spans 16 residues. Germline values: CDR1 SGHDT, CDR2 YYEEEE. V was cut by 2 bases and J by 0 bases, with 12 bases left in between. This CDR3 is CASSFASLSSGNTIYF. CDR3 DNA: TGTGCCAGCAGCTTCGCCTCACTCAGCTCTGGAAACACCATATATTTT.